Listed below are T cell receptor beta chains from one sample, sequenced in a study of beta chain features in type 1 diabetes. Repertoires were generated with immunoSEQ multiplex PCR, while TCRdb's copy carries only in-frame clones and drops some. The sample carries some 360,000 clones, around 10% recorded once. Sequencing input: central memory CD4+ T cells from blood. The receptors come from a man aged 25 to 40 with type 1 diabetes. Both conserved end residues are part of each CDR3. D genes are given only for firm matches. A row's size may be missing; if present it is once, few, many or a size class.

v_gene	abundance	j_gene	d_gene	len	CDR3nt	CDR3aa
TRBV11-1	many	TRBJ2-3	.	16	TGTGCCAGCAGCTCCCGTGACAGGCAGGGTGGAGATACGCAGTATTTT	CASSSRDRQGGDTQYF
TRBV25-1	.	TRBJ2-1	.	14	TGTGCCAGCAGTGCCCCGAGACTAGTCAATGAGCAGTTCTTC	CASSAPRLVNEQFF
TRBV19	.	TRBJ1-5	.	17	TGTGCCAGTAGTACGGTAATGGGGGGGTATAGCAATCAGCCCCAGCATTTT	CASSTVMGGYSNQPQHF
TRBV7-9	.	TRBJ2-7	TRBD2	15	TGTGCCAGCAGCTTAGGGACTAGCGGGACCTACGAGCAGTACTTC	CASSLGTSGTYEQYF
TRBV21-1	.	TRBJ1-1	.	15	TGTGCCAGCAGCGCGCCCGGGACACCCAACACTGAAGCTTTCTTT	CASSAPGTPNTEAFF
TRBV10-3	.	TRBJ2-1	TRBD2	16	TGTGCCATCAGTGAGGGGGGACTAGCGGGAAACAATGAGCAGTTCTTC	CAISEGGLAGNNEQFF
TRBV23-1	.	TRBJ1-5	.	13	TGCGCCAGCAGGACCGGGAGCAATCAGCCCCAGCATTTT	CASRTGSNQPQHF
TRBV11-2	.	TRBJ1-3	.	15	TGTGCCAGCAGCTTAGCCAGCGGATCTGGAAACACCATATATTTT	CASSLASGSGNTIYF
TRBV5-6	.	TRBJ1-1	.	14	TGTGCCTCTCGGCGGGGGGAGGGGAACACTGAAGCTTTCTTT	CASRRGEGNTEAFF
TRBV5-1	.	TRBJ1-1	.	14	TGCGCCAGCAGCTTTTGGGGGCGGAACACTGAAGCTTTCTTT	CASSFWGRNTEAFF
TRBV27	few	TRBJ1-5	.	15	TGTGCCAGCAGTTTAACGGGGGCGCTGACACAGCCCCAGCATTTT	CASSLTGALTQPQHF
TRBV23-1	few	TRBJ1-4	.	15	TGCGCCAGCAGCCAAGGCGGCGGGAAAGATGAAAAACTGTTTTTT	CASSQGGGKDEKLFF
TRBV7-7	few	TRBJ2-1	TRBD1	16	TGTGCTAGCAGCTTATCCCGGGACAGATTCTACAATGAGCAGTTCTTC	CASSLSRDRFYNEQFF
TRBV9	.	TRBJ2-3	.	14	TGTGCCAGCAGCGTAGAGGGTCGGCCAGATACGCAGTATTTT	CASSVEGRPDTQYF
TRBV30	.	TRBJ1-2	TRBD1	14	TGTGCCTGGGGGGACAGTCTTCTAGACTATGGCTACACCTTC	CAWGDSLLDYGYTF
TRBV2	.	TRBJ1-1	.	12	TGTGCCAGCAGGGGGCGCGGCACTGAAGCTTTCTTT	CASRGRGTEAFF
TRBV6-6	few	TRBJ2-4	TRBD1	15	TGTGCCAGCAGGCCTTCGGACAGGGGGGGGAACATTCAGTACTTC	CASRPSDRGGNIQYF
TRBV2	.	TRBJ1-2	.	15	TGTGCCAGCAGTGGAGGTGTGGAATTAGTCTATGGCTACACCTTC	CASSGGVELVYGYTF
TRBV7-9	many	TRBJ2-7	TRBD1	13	TGTGCCAGCAGCTCGGGACAGGGGAGCGAGCAGTACTTC	CASSSGQGSEQYF
TRBV9	few	TRBJ2-5	TRBD2	15	TGTGCCAGCACCACCGGGACTAGCGAGGAAGAGACCCAGTACTTC	CASTTGTSEEETQYF
TRBV19	.	TRBJ2-1	.	14	TGTGCCAGTAGTATAGAGGGCTCTAGGAATGAGCAGTTCTTC	CASSIEGSRNEQFF
TRBV2	.	TRBJ2-1	TRBD2	16	TGTGCCAGCAGGGGGACTAGCGGGAGGATAAGAAATGAGCAGTTCTTC	CASRGTSGRIRNEQFF
TRBV18	.	TRBJ2-7	.	14	TGTGCCAGCTCCCTTGGGACCGATGCCTACGAGCAGTACTTC	CASSLGTDAYEQYF
TRBV7-2	.	TRBJ1-5	.	16	TGTGCCAGCAGCTTTACCGCAGGGGACCGCAATCAGCCCCAGCATTTT	CASSFTAGDRNQPQHF
TRBV29-1	many	TRBJ2-1	.	12	TGCAGCGTTGCTGGATTAATTAATGAGCAGTTCTTC	CSVAGLINEQFF
TRBV28	many	TRBJ2-7	.	17	TGTGCCAGCAGTTTACCCCAAAGTGCGGCCGGGACCTACGAGCAGTACTTC	CASSLPQSAAGTYEQYF
TRBV27	.	TRBJ2-1	.	14	TGTGCCAGCAGTTCTCCCGGGCAAAGGAATGAGCAGTTCTTC	CASSSPGQRNEQFF
TRBV7-9	few	TRBJ2-7	.	15	TGTGCCAGCAGCTTATATAATGGGGGTAAGATCGAGCAGTACTTC	CASSLYNGGKIEQYF
TRBV10-3	.	TRBJ2-2	TRBD1	15	TGTGCCATCAGTCATGGGACAGGGGCCACCGGGGAGCTGTTTTTT	CAISHGTGATGELFF
TRBV14	.	TRBJ2-1	.	15	TGTGCCAGCAGCCCGCCGGGGAGGCGGTTGGATGAGCAGTTCTTC	CASSPPGRRLDEQFF
TRBV2	.	TRBJ2-5	.	12	TGTGCCAGCAGCGAGTATCAAGAGACCCAGTACTTC	CASSEYQETQYF
TRBV6-5	.	TRBJ1-3	TRBD1	15	TGTGCCAGCAGTTACGCCGGGACAGGGGGAAACACCATATATTTT	CASSYAGTGGNTIYF
TRBV7-2	.	TRBJ2-3	TRBD1	17	TGTGCCAGCAGCTTCGAATCGCCGGGACAGAGCACAGATACGCAGTATTTT	CASSFESPGQSTDTQYF
TRBV10-3	.	TRBJ2-7	.	12	TGTGCCATCAGTGAAGGTAGGGTCGAGCAGTACTTC	CAISEGRVEQYF
TRBV7-2	few	TRBJ2-1	TRBD2	15	TGTGCCAGCAGCACCCTAGCGGGAGGCTACAATGAGCAGTTCTTC	CASSTLAGGYNEQFF
TRBV7-2	many	TRBJ2-7	.	12	TGTGCCAGCAGCGTGGTTCTGCACGAGCAGTACTTC	CASSVVLHEQYF
TRBV7-7	.	TRBJ2-2	TRBD2	17	TGTGCTAGCAGCTCCTCTAGCGGGAGAGGGAACACCGGGGAGCTGTTTTTT	CASSSSSGRGNTGELFF
TRBV9	.	TRBJ1-2	.	13	TGTGCCAGCAGCGTAGATGAGTCCTATGGCTACACCTTC	CASSVDESYGYTF
TRBV5-1	few	TRBJ2-7	TRBD1	17	TGCGCCAGCAGCTTTTCATCGTCACCGGGACAGGCGGGAGAGCAGTACTTC	CASSFSSSPGQAGEQYF
TRBV19	few	TRBJ1-5	TRBD1	18	TGTGCCAGTAGTACCGGTCCGGGACAGGGGTTCGGCAATCAGCCCCAGCATTTT	CASSTGPGQGFGNQPQHF
TRBV27	.	TRBJ2-2	TRBD1	16	TGTGCCAGCAGTTTACTTAGACAGGGGAACACCGGGGAGCTGTTTTTT	CASSLLRQGNTGELFF
TRBV27	.	TRBJ1-2	TRBD1	16	TGTGCCAGCAGTTTATCGAACAGGGTAGGGGGCTTCGGCTACACCTTC	CASSLSNRVGGFGYTF